The clone carrying this T cell receptor beta chain showed up many times. What it binds is unknown. This sample was included in a study of T cells in Graves' hyperthyroidism and ophthalmopathy. Study in general: Staff took peripheral blood when the initial diagnosis was made, before any treatment began. General study findings and limits: Most clonotypes expanded in thyroid above 0.001 were likewise present in blood.

CDR1 and CDR2 (germline): DFQATT, SNEGSKA (reference sequence). Trimming stripped 6 bases from V and 9 bases from J, with 12 bases between. The CDR3 contains 11 residues. Thyroid ultrasound, orbital computed tomography, clinical symptoms, and serum thyroxine and TRAb underpinned diagnoses. When hyperthyroidism was first diagnosed, the blood sample was taken, preceding any ophthalmopathy symptoms. TCR beta CDR3 sequences were amplified from RNA transcripts. When the TCR CDR3 underwent first-round RT-PCR, the HTBI primer set was used. A single record per CDR3 protein comes from TCRdb applying MiXCR to the multiplex PCR reads. The table has 130,000 to 150,000 distinct CDR3 sequences, around 20% seen once.

Sequenced input: blood. The TCR originated in a woman aged 50 to 60 with Graves' hyperthyroidism that later progressed to Graves' ophthalmopathy. This rearrangement joins TRBV20-1 to TRBJ2-4, with D possibly being TRBD2 (5 bases). The CDR3 sequence: CSARSGVIQYF. The CDR3 nucleotides read TGCAGTGCCCGGAGCGGTGTCATTCAGTACTTC.